The 23 T cell receptor beta chains below come from one sample, sequenced in a study of T cell responses to AZD1222 COVID-19 vaccine. The protocol was immunoSEQ multiplex PCR, while the TCRdb copy is restricted to in-frame clones and leaves out a portion. The repertoire has 130,000 or so clones, 93% of them found once; the top ten carry more than 4.5%. The sample was peripheral blood, taken on day 0 of AZD1222 vaccination. The receptor set was obtained from an adult in good health.

J is TRBJ2-7 and V is TRBV7-6; D is undetermined. CDR3 size: 15 residues. Germline assignment: CDR1 SGHVS and CDR2 FNYEAQ. V was clipped by 3 bases and J by 2 bases, with 14 bases between them. The CDR3 spells CASSLYAGETYEQYF. CDR3 DNA sequence: TGTGCCAGCAGCTTGTACGCCGGAGAGACCTACGAGCAGTACTTC.

The chain links TRBV7-8 to TRBJ2-7, with no clear D. V shed 4 bases and J shed 5 bases, with 15 bases lying between them. The germline CDR1 and CDR2 sequences are SGHVS and FQNEAQ. The length of the CDR3 is 14 residues. This CDR3 is CASSSGGRLDEQYF. The DNA of the CDR3 is TGTGCCAGCAGCTCCGGTGGTCGTTTGGACGAGCAGTACTTC.

This clone was counted once. The rearrangement joins TRBV5-4 to TRBJ2-3; no firm D call. Germline V gene sequence: CDR1 SGHNT, CDR2 YYREEE (reference sequence). V gave up 0 bases and J gave up 0 bases, with 17 bases separating them. This CDR3 is 18 amino acids long. CDR3 in amino acids: CASSLEPRNASSTDTQYF. In DNA, the CDR3 is TGTGCCAGCAGCTTGGAACCCAGGAACGCTTCTAGCACAGATACGCAGTATTTT.

This sequence joins TRBV30 and TRBJ1-5; D is uncertain. V lost 2 bases, J lost 4 bases, and 9 bases lay in between. The CDR3 loop spans 13 amino acids. Germline CDR1 and CDR2: GTSNPN and SVGIG (reference sequence). CDR3 amino acids: CAWSPGGNQPQHF. The DNA of the CDR3 is TGTGCCTGGAGTCCGGGTGGGAATCAGCCCCAGCATTTT.

V is TRBV6-5 and J is TRBJ2-3, with a weak D call TRBD2 (6 bases). Germline V lookup: CDR1 MNHEY, CDR2 SVGAGI. V was trimmed by 3 bases and J by 14 bases, leaving 18 bases between them. The CDR3 loop spans 13 amino acids. The CDR3 DNA reads TGTGCCAGCAGTTATGGGAGGACTAACGCTCGGTATTTT. Protein sequence: CASSYGRTNARYF.

This clone was picked up many times. The chain recombines TRBV20-1 with TRBJ1-1; D unresolved. CDR3 length: 12 residues. CDR1 is DFQATT and CDR2 is SNEGSKA in the germline V gene (reference sequence). V shed 6 bases and J shed 3 bases, with 11 bases lying between them. CDR3 amino acids: CSASDLDTEAFF. CDR3 coding DNA: TGCAGTGCAAGTGATCTGGACACTGAAGCTTTCTTT.

This clone was observed a single time. CDR3 coding DNA: TGTGCCAGCTCAACTAGCGGGCGACAAGAGACCCAGTACTTC. This sequence encodes CASSTSGRQETQYF. This rearrangement joins TRBV28 to TRBJ2-5, with 9 bases lining up with TRBD2. The CDR3 has 14 amino acids. CDR1 MDHEN and CDR2 SYDVKM come from the germline V gene. Trimming took 8 bases from V and 2 from J; bases not matched to a gene: 6.

V usage is TRBV6-5 and J usage is TRBJ1-2; D possibly corresponds to TRBD1 (5 bases). There are 15 residues in the CDR3. Germline V gives CDR1 MNHEY, CDR2 SVGAGI. Trimming took 2 bases from V and 4 from J, leaving 14 bases between them. CDR3 residues: CASSYGVRDLYGYTF. The CDR3 region has the DNA TGTGCCAGCAGTTACGGTGTCAGGGACCTCTATGGCTACACCTTC.

The chain employs TRBV6-5 and TRBJ1-1; D gene uncertain. The V and J ends lost 8 bases and 1 base respectively, with 8 bases between them. From germline, CDR1 is MNHEY and CDR2 SVGAGI. This CDR3 region has 12 residues. CDR3 coding DNA: TGTGCCAGCTTGCCTCCGAACACTGAAGCTTTCTTT. Its translation: CASLPPNTEAFF.

The chain recombines TRBV12-3 or TRBV12-4 with TRBJ1-1; D is uncertain. CDR3 size: 11 residues. V was clipped by 5 bases and J by 6 bases, with 7 bases between them. This chain's CDR3 is CASSRYPEAFF. CDR3 nucleotide sequence: TGTGCCAGCAGTCGTTATCCTGAAGCTTTCTTT.

The genes are TRBV18 and TRBJ1-2; D perhaps matches TRBD1 (5 bases). Per the germline V gene, CDR1 is KGHSH and CDR2 is LQKENI. V lost 6 bases, J lost 8 bases, and 16 bases lay in between. This CDR3 comprises 13 residues. CDR3 sequence reads: CASSRGPGGGYTF. CDR3 sequence (DNA): TGTGCCAGCTCCCGGGGCCCGGGTGGAGGCTACACCTTC.

The rearrangement joins TRBV7-2 to TRBJ2-2; no clear D gene. Germline V CDR1 and CDR2: SGHTA, FQGNSA. The CDR3 spans 16 residues. With 2 bases removed from V and 2 bases from J, the gap between germline ends came to 12 bases. The DNA of the CDR3 is TGTGCCAGCAGCTTACACATCCGGCCTAACACCGGGGAGCTGTTTTTT. Translation gives CASSLHIRPNTGELFF. The full variable domain, in which reference TRBV7-2 and TRBJ2-2 provide the parts outside the CDR3, is GAGVSQSPSNKVTEKGKDVELRCDPISGHTALYWYRQSLGQGLEFLIYFQGNSAPDKSGLPSDRFSAERTGGSVSTLTIQRTQQEDSAVYLCASSLHIRPNTGELFFGEGSRLTVL.

The chain carries TRBV6-5 and TRBJ1-2, with 11 bases matching TRBD1. The CDR3 runs 13 residues. CDR1 and CDR2 (germline): MNHEY, SVGAGI. Trimming at V came to 5 bases and at J to 8 bases, leaving 4 bases not matched to a gene. CDR3 protein: CASSRGQGEGYTF. The CDR3 bases are TGTGCCAGCAGTAGGGGACAGGGGGAGGGCTACACCTTC.

This sequence joins TRBV6-5 and TRBJ2-7, with D perhaps being TRBD1 or TRBD2 (5 bases each). This CDR3 is 13 amino acids long. V was shortened by 6 bases and J by 6 bases, with 15 bases between the two germline ends. CDR1 and CDR2 from the germline V gene are MNHEY and SVGAGI. In DNA form, the CDR3 reads TGTGCCAGCAGGAGGGACGGCCTTTCCGAGCAGTACTTC. It is translated as CASRRDGLSEQYF.

The rearrangement uses TRBV5-5 and TRBJ2-7; weak D call: TRBD1 (5 bases). CDR1 is SGHKS, CDR2 YYEKEE, per germline (reference sequence). The V end lost 4 bases, the J end lost 3 bases, and 14 bases lay between the germline ends. The CDR3 is made up of 14 amino acids. The CDR3 DNA sequence: TGTGCCAGCAGCGACCCCAGGGTAATCTACGAGCAGTACTTC. Residues: CASSDPRVIYEQYF.

The chain employs TRBV7-6 and TRBJ1-2; no firm D call. CDR3 length: 14 amino acids. Germline V gene data show CDR1 as SGHVS and CDR2 as FNYEAQ. Trimming took 5 bases from V and 3 from J, leaving 13 bases between them. CDR3 in DNA: TGTGCCAGCAGCAAGACTTACGGCGACTATGGCTACACCTTC. It codes for CASSKTYGDYGYTF.

This clone was found once. V and J are TRBV19 and TRBJ2-1; 10 bases map to TRBD2. Trimming removed 5 bases from V and 7 bases from J; junction bases left unmatched: 5. This CDR3 region has 14 residues. Germline V CDR1 and CDR2: LNHDA, SQIVND (reference sequence). The CDR3: CASSSPAGGNEQFF. Here the CDR3 DNA reads TGTGCCAGTAGTTCACCAGCGGGAGGGAATGAGCAGTTCTTC. The full variable domain, in which reference TRBV19 and TRBJ2-1 provide the parts outside the CDR3, is DGGITQSPKYLFRKEGQNVTLSCEQNLNHDAMYWYRQDPGQGLRLIYYSQIVNDFQKGDIAEGYSVSREKKESFPLTVTSAQKNPTAFYLCASSSPAGGNEQFFGPGTRLTVL.

The gene calls are TRBV11-1 and TRBJ1-2; D is undetermined. CDR1 is SGHAT and CDR2 is FQDESV in the germline V gene (reference sequence). The CDR3 runs 13 residues. Trimming removed 3 bases at V and 5 bases at J, with 10 bases between. The CDR3 DNA follows: TGTGCCAGCAGCTTTAACAGAGGGTATGGCTACACCTTC. This sequence encodes CASSFNRGYGYTF.

The V gene is TRBV28, the J gene TRBJ1-4, with D possibly being TRBD1 (6 bases). This CDR3 comprises 16 residues. V was cut by 5 bases and J by 3 bases, with 16 bases left in between. Germline assignment: CDR1 MDHEN and CDR2 SYDVKM. The DNA of the CDR3 is TGTGCCAGCAGTCCCATCAGGGGCACTCCTAATGAAAAACTGTTTTTT. As protein: CASSPIRGTPNEKLFF. The variable domain in full, with the rest retrieved from reference TRBV28 and TRBJ1-4, is DVKVTQSSRYLVKRTGEKVFLECVQDMDHENMFWYRQDPGLGLRLIYFSYDVKMKEKGDIPEGYSVSREKKERFSLILESASTNQTSMYLCASSPIRGTPNEKLFFGSGTQLSVL.

The V call is TRBV7-8, the J call TRBJ1-1, with D maybe TRBD1 (5 bases). The V end was cut by 2 bases, the J end by 6 bases, with 10 bases between. The germline gives CDR1 SGHVS, CDR2 FQNEAQ. The CDR3 length is 13 residues. The CDR3 DNA reads TGTGCCAGCAGCTTATTCGCCAGGGCTGAAGCTTTCTTT. Translated: CASSLFARAEAFF.

The chain combines TRBV12-3 or TRBV12-4 with TRBJ1-1; D is undetermined. This CDR3 spans 13 amino acids. V was shortened by 2 bases and J by 3 bases, with 7 bases between the two germline ends. CDR3 bases: TGTGCCAGCAGTTTACAGGTTGACACTGAAGCTTTCTTT. It encodes CASSLQVDTEAFF.

CDR3 loop: CASSDGAANEKLFF. In DNA, the CDR3 is TGTGCCAGCAGTGACGGGGCAGCTAATGAAAAACTGTTTTTT. This rearrangement joins TRBV2 to TRBJ1-4; possibly TRBD1 for D (5 bases). The CDR3 sequence is 14 residues long. Trimming removed 3 bases from V and 3 bases from J, with 8 bases in between. The germline gives CDR1 SNHLY, CDR2 FYNNEI.

The V call is TRBV4-1, the J call TRBJ1-2, with a tentative D call TRBD1 (6 bases). CDR1 is MGHRA and CDR2 is YSYEKL in the germline V gene. Trimming left V 1 base short and J 7 bases short, with 19 bases between. CDR3 length: 16 amino acids. The CDR3 DNA reads TGCGCCAGCAGCCAAGGCTCACAGGGCAGCGTTCGTGGCTACACCTTC. It specifies CASSQGSQGSVRGYTF.